The entry that follows covers one T cell receptor beta chain sequence. Random hexamers were used to reverse transcribe the RNA input (about 0.45 to 1 ug). TCRdb independently ran MiXCR on the immunoSEQ multiplex PCR reads; one entry per CDR3 protein. The table has 180,000 or so distinct CDR3 sequences, 90% to 95% seen once. These data originate in a study of CD8 T cells in Susac syndrome. The CDR3 spans 18 residues. The junction had 9 bases not matched to a gene; V was cut back by 2 bases and J by 0 bases. The sample consisted of CD4+ T cells from PBMCs. The sequence derives from a human donor in good health. This chain links TRBV23-1 with TRBJ1-1, with 10 bases fitting TRBD1. TRBV23-1 is treated as an ORF (open reading frame) with a function not yet certain. CDR3 nucleotides: TGCGCCAGCAGTCAACCGACAGGGGGCGAGGAGATGAACACTGAAGCTTTCTTT. Translating gives CASSQPTGGEEMNTEAFF.